A single sample gave rise to the 32 T cell receptor beta chains below, sequenced in a study of cytomegalovirus exposure and HLA in healthy donors. PCR used 60 Vbeta primers and 13 Jbeta primers. The table came from immunoSEQ multiplex PCR; TCRdb's copy has only in-frame clones and leaves some out. This sample's table has some 51,000 clones. The source material was PBMCs. These receptors all stem from a man aged 45-60 years in good health and CMV-seropositive.

CDR3 residues: CASTLVSGSNYGYTF. CDR3 sequence (DNA): TGTGCCAGCACCCTGGTTTCGGGGTCTAACTATGGCTACACCTTC. The chain combines TRBV13 with TRBJ1-2; D is ambiguous. The CDR3 extends over 15 amino acids. Per germline, CDR1 PRHDT and CDR2 FYEKMQ (reference sequence). With 7 bases removed from V and 0 bases from J, the gap between germline ends came to 15 bases. Complete variable domain (other parts from reference TRBV13 and TRBJ1-2): AAGVIQSPRHLIKEKRETATLKCYPIPRHDTVYWYQQGPGQDPQFLISFYEKMQSDKGSIPDRFSAQQFSDYHSELNMSSLELGDSALYFCASTLVSGSNYGYTFGSGTRLTVV.

The chain has TRBV19 and TRBJ1-2; perhaps TRBD1 as D (6 bases). Germline lookup yields CDR1 LNHDA and CDR2 SQIVND (reference sequence). The CDR3 extends over 13 amino acids. The CDR3, as DNA: TGTTCAAGTAGGGGCAGGGGCGAAGAGGGCTACACCTTC. Translation: CSSRGRGEEGYTF.

The chain carries TRBV6-1 and TRBJ1-2, with D maybe TRBD1 (5 bases). The CDR3 is 12 residues long. The germline gives CDR1 MNHNS, CDR2 SASEGT. Trimming cost V 6 bases and J 4 bases, with 9 bases left between them. CDR3: CASRDTTYGYTF. Written as DNA, the CDR3 is TGTGCCAGCAGGGACACAACCTATGGCTACACCTTC.

The chain has TRBV4-1 and TRBJ1-3, with D perhaps matching TRBD1 (5 bases). V was clipped by 1 base and J by 2 bases, with 9 bases between them. CDR1 MGHRA and CDR2 YSYEKL come from the germline V gene. The CDR3 extends over 15 amino acids. The CDR3 protein is CASSQGAGPGNTIYF. The DNA for the CDR3 is TGCGCCAGCAGCCAAGGGGCGGGACCTGGAAACACCATATATTTT.

The V gene is TRBV5-1, the J gene TRBJ2-2; 13 bases line up with TRBD2. Germline CDR1 and CDR2: SGHRS and YFSETQ. This CDR3 is 19 amino acids long. The V gene end was trimmed by 4 bases and the J gene end by 0 bases; junction bases not matched to a gene: 9. The CDR3: CASSPGTSGVSANTGELFF. Written as DNA, the CDR3 is TGCGCCAGCAGCCCGGGGACTAGCGGGGTCTCCGCGAACACCGGGGAGCTGTTTTTT.

This rearrangement joins TRBV19 to TRBJ2-7; 9 positions agree with TRBD1. This CDR3 contains 14 residues. V dropped 7 bases and J dropped 6; count of bases not matched to a gene: 10. Germline CDR1 reads LNHDA; CDR2 reads SQIVND (reference sequence). In DNA form, the CDR3 reads TGTGCCAGTACCCCGGGACAGGGTATCGGCGAGCAGTACTTC. Translated: CASTPGQGIGEQYF.

The J gene is TRBJ1-1, the V gene TRBV18; TRBD1 is a possible D gene (5 bases). CDR1 is KGHSH and CDR2 is LQKENI in the germline V gene. The CDR3 covers 16 residues. Trimming shortened V by 4 bases and J by 0 bases, and 15 bases separated the two germline ends. This CDR3 reads CASSRGVGAMNTEAFF. Written as DNA, the CDR3 is TGTGCCAGCTCACGTGGGGTTGGGGCTATGAACACTGAAGCTTTCTTT. The full variable domain, with the rest looked up from reference TRBV18 and TRBJ1-1, is NAGVMQNPRHLVRRRGQEARLRCSPMKGHSHVYWYRQLPEEGLKFMVYLQKENIIDESGMPKERFSAEFPKEGPSILRIQQVVRGDSAAYFCASSRGVGAMNTEAFFGQGTRLTVV.

The chain recombines TRBV7-8 with TRBJ2-5, with D hard to call. V was clipped by 5 bases and J by 2 bases, with 18 bases between them. CDR1 and CDR2 from the germline V gene are SGHVS and FQNEAQ. The CDR3 has 16 amino acids. Written as DNA, the CDR3 is TGTGCCAGCAGCCTCGTCCCGTGGGCAACTCAAGAGACCCAGTACTTC. Its protein product is CASSLVPWATQETQYF.

The genes are TRBV28 and TRBJ1-4, with D possibly being TRBD1 (6 bases). This CDR3 has 14 residues. Trimming pared 8 bases from V and 5 bases from J, leaving 15 bases between. CDR1 is MDHEN, CDR2 SYDVKM, per germline. The CDR3 DNA sequence: TGTGCCAGCGGCAGGACAGAACTAAATGAAAAACTGTTTTTT. The encoded protein is CASGRTELNEKLFF.

The J gene is TRBJ1-1, the V gene TRBV30; the match to TRBD1 covers 8 bases. The J segment lost 0 bases and the V segment lost 5 bases, leaving 2 bases of the junction unmatched. CDR3 length: 13 amino acids. Germline assignment: CDR1 GTSNPN and CDR2 SVGIG (reference sequence). CDR3 loop: CAWEGQVNTEAFF. CDR3 nucleotide sequence: TGTGCCTGGGAGGGACAGGTGAACACTGAAGCTTTCTTT.

The rearrangement joins TRBV15 to TRBJ1-5, with D hard to call. Germline CDR1 LNHNV, CDR2 YYDKDF (reference sequence). Trimming removed 5 bases from V and 7 bases from J, with 18 bases in between. The CDR3 totals 15 residues. The CDR3 DNA is TGTGCCACCAGCCCCGAGGGAAGGCCTCACCAGCCCCAGCATTTT. Translation gives CATSPEGRPHQPQHF.

The chain couples TRBV4-1 to TRBJ2-1, with 13 positions matching TRBD2. V was pared by 2 bases and J by 5 bases, with 9 bases of the junction left unmatched. The CDR3 extends over 18 amino acids. Germline CDR1 MGHRA, CDR2 YSYEKL. CDR3 coding DNA: TGCGCCAGCAGCCAAAATGGACTAGCGGGAGCCTTAAACAATGAGCAGTTCTTC. Translation: CASSQNGLAGALNNEQFF.

This chain links TRBV10-3 with TRBJ1-1; D may be TRBD1 (5 bases). CDR1 is ENHRY and CDR2 is SYGVKD in the germline V gene. The CDR3 sequence is 13 residues long. Trimming stripped 11 bases from V and 1 base from J, with 14 bases between. CDR3 coding DNA: TGTGCCGCCGGGACTGGCACGAACACTGAAGCTTTCTTT. This encodes CAAGTGTNTEAFF.

The rearrangement links TRBV5-8 to TRBJ1-4; tentative D call: TRBD1 (6 bases). Germline V CDR1 and CDR2: SGHTS, YDEGEE. This CDR3 contains 16 residues. Trimming removed 3 bases from V and 0 bases from J, with 12 bases in between. The DNA for the CDR3 is TGTGCCAGCAGCTCGACAGGAACTTCAACTAATGAAAAACTGTTTTTT. This sequence encodes CASSSTGTSTNEKLFF. Looking up the rest from reference TRBV5-8 and TRBJ1-4 gives the full variable domain: EAGVTQSPTHLIKTRGQQATLRCSPISGHTSVYWYQQALGLGLQFLLWYDEGEERNRGNFPPRFSGRQFPNYSSELNVNALELEDSALYLCASSSTGTSTNEKLFFGSGTQLSVL.

The rearrangement uses TRBV5-1 and TRBJ1-4; D ambiguous. V dropped 4 bases and J dropped 7 bases, with 23 bases sitting between them. The germline V gene has CDR1 SGHRS and CDR2 YFSETQ. The CDR3 totals 17 residues. This CDR3 reads CASSHIPTGGKSEKLFF. CDR3 sequence (DNA): TGCGCCAGCAGCCATATACCGACCGGAGGAAAAAGTGAAAAACTGTTTTTT.

The chain combines TRBV30 with TRBJ1-2; D might be TRBD1 (6 bases). The CDR3 covers 13 residues. CDR1 is GTSNPN and CDR2 is SVGIG in the germline V gene (reference sequence). Trimming shortened V by 0 bases and J by 4 bases, and 9 bases separated the two germline ends. CDR3 sequence: CAWSVQGSYGYTF. The CDR3 DNA is TGTGCCTGGAGTGTACAGGGAAGCTATGGCTACACCTTC.

About this clone itself: One end of the junction fails to match germline, which may point to a read error. The V call is TRBV5-4, the J call TRBJ2-7; 9 bases are a match to TRBD1. Germline values: CDR1 SGHNT, CDR2 YYREEE (reference sequence). The CDR3 runs to 15 residues. CDR3 DNA sequence: TGTGCCAGCAGCCCGTACCGGGACAGGGTATACGGGCAGTACTTC. Encoded protein: CASSPYRDRVYGQYF. Combining the CDR3 with reference TRBV5-4 and TRBJ2-7 gives the whole variable domain ETGVTQSPTHLIKTRGQQVTLRCSSQSGHNTVSWYQQALGQGPQFIFQYYREEENGRGNFPPRFSGLQFPNYSSELNVNALELDDSALYLCASSPYRDRVYGQYFGPGTRLTVT.

The CDR3 reads CASSEAGYEQYF. CDR3 nucleotides: TGTGCCAGCAGTGAGGCAGGCTACGAGCAGTACTTC. This sequence joins TRBV2 and TRBJ2-7; D not certain. The V gene's germline CDR1 is SNHLY and CDR2 FYNNEI. V lost 3 bases to trimming and J lost 3 bases, with 6 bases between them. This CDR3 is built from 12 residues.

V gene TRBV11-3 combines with J gene TRBJ2-3; 8 nucleotides align to TRBD1. The V gene end was trimmed by 1 base and the J gene end by 9 bases; junction bases not matched to a gene: 0. Germline CDR1 SGHNT, CDR2 YENEEA. The CDR3 is 12 amino acids. The CDR3, as DNA: TGTGCCAGCAGCTTAGGGGACAGGACGCAGTATTTT. Translating gives CASSLGDRTQYF.

J is TRBJ2-7 and V is TRBV18, with a weak D call TRBD1 (6 bases). CDR3 length: 13 residues. The V gene lost 4 bases and the J gene lost 0 bases, with 7 bases spanning the gap. Per germline, CDR1 KGHSH and CDR2 LQKENI. CDR3 residues: CASSQDSSYEQYF. The CDR3 coding sequence is TGTGCCAGCTCACAGGACAGCTCCTACGAGCAGTACTTC.

The gene calls are TRBV23-1 and TRBJ2-5; TRBD1 matches at 7 bases. TRBV23-1 is filed as an ORF, its function uncertain. This CDR3 is built from 15 residues. V lost 2 bases to trimming and J lost 2 bases; unmatched junction nucleotides: 5. The CDR3 DNA follows: TGCGCCAGCAGTCAAAGAACAGGGGAACAAGAGACCCAGTACTTC. Translating gives CASSQRTGEQETQYF.

The rearrangement links TRBV2 to TRBJ2-5, with a possible D match to TRBD2 (6 bases). The CDR3 extends over 13 amino acids. Germline-derived CDR1 and CDR2 are SNHLY and FYNNEI. Trimming took off 5 bases at V and 5 bases at J, with 12 bases between the two ends. In DNA, the CDR3 is TGTGCCAGCAGTTGGACTGGGGGGGAGACCCAGTACTTC. Translating gives CASSWTGGETQYF.

The chain joins TRBV6-5 to TRBJ2-7; TRBD1 might be the D (5 bases). Trimming cost V 4 bases and J 3 bases, with 10 bases left between them. CDR3 length: 13 amino acids. Germline V gene data show CDR1 as MNHEY and CDR2 as SVGAGI. CDR3 DNA: TGTGCCAGCAGTTTTACCGGACACTACGAGCAGTACTTC. Translation: CASSFTGHYEQYF.

The genes are TRBV2 and TRBJ2-3; 9 positions agree with TRBD1. The germline V gene encodes CDR1 SNHLY and CDR2 FYNNEI. The CDR3 has 15 amino acids. The V gene end was trimmed by 6 bases and the J gene end by 4 bases; junction bases not matched to a gene: 8. CDR3 in amino acids: CASSGDRAGSDTQYF. The CDR3 DNA follows: TGTGCCAGCAGCGGGGACAGGGCAGGGTCAGATACGCAGTATTTT.

The CDR3 sequence: CASRSGWQGTEAFF. The CDR3 nucleotides are TGTGCCAGCAGGTCAGGGTGGCAGGGCACTGAAGCTTTCTTT. V and J are TRBV7-2 and TRBJ1-1; perhaps TRBD1 as D (5 bases). There are 14 residues in the CDR3. In germline, CDR1 is SGHTA, CDR2 FQGNSA. Trimming took off 6 bases at V and 4 bases at J, with 15 bases between the two ends.

V usage is TRBV27 and J usage is TRBJ2-1, with 8 bases matching TRBD2. Germline V gene lookup returns CDR1 MNHEY and CDR2 SMNVEV (reference sequence). The CDR3 sequence is 14 residues long. Trimming took 6 bases from V and 9 from J; bases not matched to a gene: 10. The CDR3 loop is CASRTPGLVTEQFF. The CDR3 nucleotides are TGTGCCAGCAGGACCCCGGGACTAGTTACTGAGCAGTTCTTC.

The chain is built from TRBV9 and TRBJ1-4; maybe TRBD1 (5 bases). V was clipped by 4 bases and J by 3 bases, with 19 bases between them. The CDR3 spans 17 residues. Germline CDR1 is SGDLS and CDR2 is YYNGEE. The CDR3 here is CASSPRAGDRSNEKLFF. For the CDR3, the DNA is TGTGCCAGCAGCCCCAGAGCGGGGGATCGGTCTAATGAAAAACTGTTTTTT.

The rearrangement uses TRBV4-1 and TRBJ1-2; 10 bases fit TRBD1. With V trimmed by 3 bases and J by 5 bases, 12 bases remained unmatched. CDR3 length equals 17 residues. The germline CDR1 and CDR2 sequences are MGHRA and YSYEKL. For the CDR3, the DNA is TGCGCCAGCAGCCATTTTCCCCGGGACAGGGGTAGGTATGGCTACACCTTC. Translating gives CASSHFPRDRGRYGYTF.

The chain uses TRBV18 and TRBJ2-7, with 12 bases identical to TRBD2. Looked up from germline, CDR1 is KGHSH and CDR2 is LQKENI. Unmatched junction bases numbered 10, after V lost 3 bases and J lost 4 bases. The CDR3 runs to 17 residues. This CDR3 reads CASSPLPSGRAEYEQYF. CDR3 sequence (DNA): TGTGCCAGCTCACCTCTACCTAGCGGGAGGGCAGAGTACGAGCAGTACTTC.

The gene calls are TRBV5-1 and TRBJ2-3, with TRBD2 identical over 12 bases. The germline V gene encodes CDR1 SGHRS and CDR2 YFSETQ. The CDR3 contains 18 residues. V was pared by 4 bases and J by 0 bases, with 9 bases of the junction left unmatched. CDR3 sequence: CASSPRTSGAFSTDTQYF. CDR3 nucleotide sequence: TGCGCCAGCAGCCCTCGGACTAGCGGGGCATTTAGCACAGATACGCAGTATTTT.

The V call is TRBV2, the J call TRBJ1-2; perhaps TRBD1 as D (6 bases). Germline V gene lookup returns CDR1 SNHLY and CDR2 FYNNEI. V lost 6 bases and J 8 bases, leaving 13 bases between the germline ends. This CDR3 has 12 residues. CDR3 DNA sequence: TGTGCCAGCAGACAGGGCCAAGAGGGCTACACCTTC. It encodes CASRQGQEGYTF.

This chain links TRBV7-9 with TRBJ1-6; the D is unclear. Germline values: CDR1 SEHNR, CDR2 FQNEAQ (reference sequence). Trimming removed 7 bases at V and 5 bases at J, with 15 bases between. CDR3 size: 15 residues. The CDR3 DNA is TGTGCCAGCACCGCGAGGGCGTTTGATAATTCACCCCTCCACTTT. It translates to CASTARAFDNSPLHF.